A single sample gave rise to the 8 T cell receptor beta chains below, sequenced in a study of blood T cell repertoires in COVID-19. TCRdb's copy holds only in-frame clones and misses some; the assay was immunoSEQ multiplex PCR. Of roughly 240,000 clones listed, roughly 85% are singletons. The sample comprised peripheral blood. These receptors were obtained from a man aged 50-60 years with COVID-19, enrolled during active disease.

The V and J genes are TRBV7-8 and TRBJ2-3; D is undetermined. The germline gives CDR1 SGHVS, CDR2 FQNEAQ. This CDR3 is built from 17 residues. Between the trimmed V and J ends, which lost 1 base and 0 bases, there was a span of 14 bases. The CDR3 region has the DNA TGTGCCAGCAGCTTAGGCTTCTTGGTAGCTAGCACAGATACGCAGTATTTT. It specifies CASSLGFLVASTDTQYF.

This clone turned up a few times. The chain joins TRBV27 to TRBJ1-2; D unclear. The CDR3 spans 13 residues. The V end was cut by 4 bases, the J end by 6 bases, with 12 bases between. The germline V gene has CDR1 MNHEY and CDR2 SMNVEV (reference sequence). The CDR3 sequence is CASSSGGVHGYTF. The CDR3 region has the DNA TGTGCCAGCAGTTCTGGAGGAGTCCATGGCTACACCTTC.

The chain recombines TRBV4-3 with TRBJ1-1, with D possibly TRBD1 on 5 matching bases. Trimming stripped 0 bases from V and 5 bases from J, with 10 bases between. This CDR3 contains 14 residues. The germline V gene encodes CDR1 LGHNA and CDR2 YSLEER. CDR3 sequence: CASSQESTVTEAFF. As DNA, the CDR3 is TGCGCCAGCAGCCAAGAATCGACAGTTACTGAAGCTTTCTTT.

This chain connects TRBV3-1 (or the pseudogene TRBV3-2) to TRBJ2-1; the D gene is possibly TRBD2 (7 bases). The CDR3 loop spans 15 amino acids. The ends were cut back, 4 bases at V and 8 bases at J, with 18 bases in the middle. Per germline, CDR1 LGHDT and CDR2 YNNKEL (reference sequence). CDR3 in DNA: TGTGCCAGCAGCCCAGGGGCGGGGGTTTTATATGAGCAGTTCTTC. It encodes CASSPGAGVLYEQFF.

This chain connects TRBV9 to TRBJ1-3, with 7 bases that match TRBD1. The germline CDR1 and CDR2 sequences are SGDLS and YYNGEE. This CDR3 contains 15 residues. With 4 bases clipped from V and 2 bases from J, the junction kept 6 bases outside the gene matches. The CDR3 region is CASSLRTGAGNTIYF. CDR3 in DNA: TGTGCCAGCAGCCTCCGGACAGGTGCTGGAAACACCATATATTTT.

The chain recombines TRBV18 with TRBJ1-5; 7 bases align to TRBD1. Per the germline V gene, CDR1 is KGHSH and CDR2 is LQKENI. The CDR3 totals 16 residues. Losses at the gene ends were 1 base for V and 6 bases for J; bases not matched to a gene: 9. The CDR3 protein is CASSPRDRGLGQPQHF. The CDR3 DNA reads TGTGCCAGCTCACCACGCGATAGGGGGCTTGGTCAGCCCCAGCATTTT.

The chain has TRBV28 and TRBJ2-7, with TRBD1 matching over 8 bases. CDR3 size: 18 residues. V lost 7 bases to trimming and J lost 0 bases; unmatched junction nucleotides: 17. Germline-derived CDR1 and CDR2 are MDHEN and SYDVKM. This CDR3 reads CASTPSGDRFKSSYEQYF. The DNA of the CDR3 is TGTGCCAGCACCCCTTCGGGGGACAGGTTCAAGAGCTCCTACGAGCAGTACTTC.

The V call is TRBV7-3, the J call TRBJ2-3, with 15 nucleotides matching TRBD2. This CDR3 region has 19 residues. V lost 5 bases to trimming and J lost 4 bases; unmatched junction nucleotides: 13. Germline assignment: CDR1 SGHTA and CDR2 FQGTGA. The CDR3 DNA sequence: TGTGCCAGCAGCCTTGGGACTAGCGGGGGGCCCTGGGAGGCAGATACGCAGTATTTT. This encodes CASSLGTSGGPWEADTQYF.